This TCR beta chain came from a study of control samples from healthy donors and cancer patients. Germline trimming cut 6 bases from V and 5 bases from J; bases unmatched to any gene: 7. Germline CDR1 is ENHRY and CDR2 is SYGVKD. This CDR3 is built from 13 residues. This clone has a single count. Generated by immunoSEQ multiplex PCR, the TCRdb table keeps only in-frame clones and is missing some. The top ten hold roughly an eighth of the sample, which has approximately 97,000 clones, 85% to 90% seen once. The sample comprised blood. This TCR was recovered from a man aged 30-40 years in good health. The chain has TRBV10-3 and TRBJ2-7; 7 bases fit TRBD1. In DNA form, the CDR3 reads TGTGCCATCAGGAACAGGGGCCTGGACGAGCAGTACTTC. It encodes CAIRNRGLDEQYF.